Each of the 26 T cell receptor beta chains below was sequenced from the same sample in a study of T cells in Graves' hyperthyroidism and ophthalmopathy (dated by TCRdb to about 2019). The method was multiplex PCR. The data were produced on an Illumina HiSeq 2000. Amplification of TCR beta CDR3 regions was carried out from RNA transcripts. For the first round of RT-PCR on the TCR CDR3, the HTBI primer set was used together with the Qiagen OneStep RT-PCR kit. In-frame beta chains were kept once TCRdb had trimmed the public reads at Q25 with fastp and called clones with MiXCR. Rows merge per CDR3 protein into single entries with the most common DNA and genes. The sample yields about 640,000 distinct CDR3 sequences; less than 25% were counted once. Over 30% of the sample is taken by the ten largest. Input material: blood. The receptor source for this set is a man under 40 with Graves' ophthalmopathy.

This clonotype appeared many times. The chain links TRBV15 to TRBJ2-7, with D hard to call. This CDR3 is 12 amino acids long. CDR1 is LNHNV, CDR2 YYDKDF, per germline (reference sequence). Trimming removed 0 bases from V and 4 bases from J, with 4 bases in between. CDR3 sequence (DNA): TGTGCCACCAGCAGAGATGGGTACGAGCAGTACTTC. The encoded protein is CATSRDGYEQYF. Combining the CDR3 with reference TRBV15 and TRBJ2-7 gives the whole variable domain DAMVIQNPRYQVTQFGKPVTLSCSQTLNHNVMYWYQQKSSQAPKLLFHYYDKDFNNEADTPDNFQSRRPNTSFCFLDIRSPGLGDTAMYLCATSRDGYEQYFGPGTRLTVT.

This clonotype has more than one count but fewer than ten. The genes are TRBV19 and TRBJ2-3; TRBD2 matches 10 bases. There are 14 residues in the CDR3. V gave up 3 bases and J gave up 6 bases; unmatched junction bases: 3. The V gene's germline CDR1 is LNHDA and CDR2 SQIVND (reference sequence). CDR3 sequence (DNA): TGTGCCAGTAGTATTGGGACTAGCGCGGATACGCAGTATTTT. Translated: CASSIGTSADTQYF.

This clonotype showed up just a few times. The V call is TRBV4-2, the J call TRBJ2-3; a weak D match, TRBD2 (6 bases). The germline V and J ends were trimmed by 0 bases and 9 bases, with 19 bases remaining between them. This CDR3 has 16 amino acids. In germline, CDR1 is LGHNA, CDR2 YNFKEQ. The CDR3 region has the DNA TGTGCCAGCAGCCAAGATCGAAGTCTGGGGGGTCGGACGCAGTATTTT. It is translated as CASSQDRSLGGRTQYF.

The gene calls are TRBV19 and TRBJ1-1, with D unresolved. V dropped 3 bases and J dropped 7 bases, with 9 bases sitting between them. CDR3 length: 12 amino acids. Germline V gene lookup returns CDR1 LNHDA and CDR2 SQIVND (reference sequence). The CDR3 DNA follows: TGTGCCAGTAGTATTTTCCCCGGTGAAGCTTTCTTT. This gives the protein CASSIFPGEAFF.

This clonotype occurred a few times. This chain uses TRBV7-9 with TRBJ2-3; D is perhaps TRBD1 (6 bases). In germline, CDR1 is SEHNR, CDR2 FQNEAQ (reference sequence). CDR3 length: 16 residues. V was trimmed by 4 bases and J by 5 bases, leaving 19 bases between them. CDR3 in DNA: TGTGCCAGCAGCTCCTGCGCCCACAGGGAAAGAGATACGCAGTATTTT. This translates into CASSSCAHRERDTQYF.

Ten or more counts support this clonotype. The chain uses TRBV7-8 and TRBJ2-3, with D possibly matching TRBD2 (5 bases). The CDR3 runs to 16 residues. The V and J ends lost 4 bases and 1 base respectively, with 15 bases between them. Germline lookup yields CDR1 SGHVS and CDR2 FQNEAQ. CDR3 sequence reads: CASSSWTFKGTDTQYF. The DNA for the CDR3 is TGTGCCAGCAGCTCATGGACTTTTAAGGGCACAGATACGCAGTATTTT.

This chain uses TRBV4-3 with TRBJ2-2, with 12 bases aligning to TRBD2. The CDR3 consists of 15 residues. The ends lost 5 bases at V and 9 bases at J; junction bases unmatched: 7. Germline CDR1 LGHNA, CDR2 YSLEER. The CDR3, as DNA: TGCGCCAGCAGCTCGATGACTAGCGGGAGTCGGGAGCTGTTTTTT. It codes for CASSSMTSGSRELFF.

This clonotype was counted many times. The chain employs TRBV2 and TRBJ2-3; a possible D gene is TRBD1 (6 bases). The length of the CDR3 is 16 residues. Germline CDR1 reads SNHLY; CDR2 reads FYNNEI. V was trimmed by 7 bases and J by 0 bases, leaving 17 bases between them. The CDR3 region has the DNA TGTGCCAGCACCCCTCTCCCAGGGGTCAGCACAGATACGCAGTATTTT. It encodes CASTPLPGVSTDTQYF. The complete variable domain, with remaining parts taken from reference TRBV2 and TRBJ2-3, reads EPEVTQTPSHQVTQMGQEVILRCVPISNHLYFYWYRQILGQKVEFLVSFYNNEISEKSEIFDDQFSVERPDGSNFTLKIRSTKLEDSAMYFCASTPLPGVSTDTQYFGPGTRLTVL.

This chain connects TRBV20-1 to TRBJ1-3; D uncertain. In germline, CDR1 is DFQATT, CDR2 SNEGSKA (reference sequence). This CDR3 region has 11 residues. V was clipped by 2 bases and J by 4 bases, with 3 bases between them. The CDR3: CSARTGNTIYF. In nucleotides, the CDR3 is TGCAGTGCTAGAACGGGAAACACCATATATTTT.

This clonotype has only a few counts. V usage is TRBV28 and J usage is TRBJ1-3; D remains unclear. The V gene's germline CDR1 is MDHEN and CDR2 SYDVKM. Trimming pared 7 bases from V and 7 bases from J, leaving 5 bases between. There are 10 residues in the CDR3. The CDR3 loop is CASIGNTIYF. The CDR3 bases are TGTGCCAGCATAGGGAACACCATATATTTT.

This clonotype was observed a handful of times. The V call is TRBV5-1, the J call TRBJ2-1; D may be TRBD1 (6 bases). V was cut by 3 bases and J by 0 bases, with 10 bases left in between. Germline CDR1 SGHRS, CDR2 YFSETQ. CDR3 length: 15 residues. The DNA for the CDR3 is TGCGCCAGCAGCTACAGGGTGAGCTCCTACAATGAGCAGTTCTTC. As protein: CASSYRVSSYNEQFF. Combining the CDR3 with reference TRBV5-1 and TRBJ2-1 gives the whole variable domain KAGVTQTPRYLIKTRGQQVTLSCSPISGHRSVSWYQQTPGQGLQFLFEYFSETQRNKGNFPGRFSGRQFSNSRSEMNVSTLELGDSALYLCASSYRVSSYNEQFFGPGTRLTVL.

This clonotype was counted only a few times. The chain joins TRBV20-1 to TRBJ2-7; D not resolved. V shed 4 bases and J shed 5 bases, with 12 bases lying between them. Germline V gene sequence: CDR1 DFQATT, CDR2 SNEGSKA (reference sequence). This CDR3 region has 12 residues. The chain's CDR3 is CSATIAGNEQYF. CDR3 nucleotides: TGCAGTGCTACTATCGCTGGAAACGAGCAGTACTTC.

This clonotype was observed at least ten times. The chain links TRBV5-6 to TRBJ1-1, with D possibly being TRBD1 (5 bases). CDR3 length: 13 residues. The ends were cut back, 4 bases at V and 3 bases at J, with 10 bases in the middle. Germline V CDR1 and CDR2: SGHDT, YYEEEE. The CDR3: CASSQDTYTEAFF. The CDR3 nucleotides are TGTGCCAGCAGCCAGGACACTTACACTGAAGCTTTCTTT.

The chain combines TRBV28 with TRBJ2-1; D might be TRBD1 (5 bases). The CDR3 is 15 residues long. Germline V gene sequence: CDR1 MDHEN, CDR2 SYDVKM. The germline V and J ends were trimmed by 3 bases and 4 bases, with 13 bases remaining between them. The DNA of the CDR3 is TGTGCCAGCAGTTTGGGCCCAGGGTTATACAATGAGCAGTTCTTC. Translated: CASSLGPGLYNEQFF. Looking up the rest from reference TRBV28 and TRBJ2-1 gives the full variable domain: DVKVTQSSRYLVKRTGEKVFLECVQDMDHENMFWYRQDPGLGLRLIYFSYDVKMKEKGDIPEGYSVSREKKERFSLILESASTNQTSMYLCASSLGPGLYNEQFFGPGTRLTVL.

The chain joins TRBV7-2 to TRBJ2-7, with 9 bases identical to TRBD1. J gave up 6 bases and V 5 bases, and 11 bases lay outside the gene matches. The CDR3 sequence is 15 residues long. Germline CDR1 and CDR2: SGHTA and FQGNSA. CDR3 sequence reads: CASSPEDRGVGEQYF. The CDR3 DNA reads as TGTGCCAGCAGCCCCGAGGACAGGGGAGTCGGCGAGCAGTACTTC.

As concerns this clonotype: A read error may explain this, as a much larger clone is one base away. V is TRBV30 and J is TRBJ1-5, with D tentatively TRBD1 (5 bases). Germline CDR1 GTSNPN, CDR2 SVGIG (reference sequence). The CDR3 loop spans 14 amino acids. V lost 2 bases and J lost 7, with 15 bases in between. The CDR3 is CAWSFPGRGQPQHF. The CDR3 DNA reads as TGTGCCTGGAGTTTTCCGGGACGGGGCCAGCCCCAGCATTTT.

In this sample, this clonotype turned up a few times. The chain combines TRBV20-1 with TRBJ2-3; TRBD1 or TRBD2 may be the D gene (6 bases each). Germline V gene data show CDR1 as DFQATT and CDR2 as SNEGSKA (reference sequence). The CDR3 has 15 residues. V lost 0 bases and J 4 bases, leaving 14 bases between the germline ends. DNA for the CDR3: TGCAGTGCTAGAGATTTCGGGGGCGCGTCAGATACGCAGTATTTT. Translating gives CSARDFGGASDTQYF.

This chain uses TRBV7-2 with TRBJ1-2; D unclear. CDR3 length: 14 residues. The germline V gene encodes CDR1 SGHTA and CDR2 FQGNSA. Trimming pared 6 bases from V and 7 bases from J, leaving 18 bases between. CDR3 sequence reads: CASRVGVGSSGYTF. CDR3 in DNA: TGTGCCAGCAGGGTGGGTGTAGGGTCGAGTGGCTACACCTTC. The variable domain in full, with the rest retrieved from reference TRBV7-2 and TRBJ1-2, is GAGVSQSPSNKVTEKGKDVELRCDPISGHTALYWYRQSLGQGLEFLIYFQGNSAPDKSGLPSDRFSAERTGGSVSTLTIQRTQQEDSAVYLCASRVGVGSSGYTFGSGTRLTVV.

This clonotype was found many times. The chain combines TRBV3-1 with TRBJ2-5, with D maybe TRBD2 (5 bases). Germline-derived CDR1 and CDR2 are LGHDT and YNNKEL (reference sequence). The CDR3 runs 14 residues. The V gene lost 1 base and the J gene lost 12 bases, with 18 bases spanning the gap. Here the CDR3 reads CASSQGPDPQAEYF. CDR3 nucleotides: TGTGCCAGCAGCCAAGGACCGGACCCCCAAGCGGAGTACTTC.

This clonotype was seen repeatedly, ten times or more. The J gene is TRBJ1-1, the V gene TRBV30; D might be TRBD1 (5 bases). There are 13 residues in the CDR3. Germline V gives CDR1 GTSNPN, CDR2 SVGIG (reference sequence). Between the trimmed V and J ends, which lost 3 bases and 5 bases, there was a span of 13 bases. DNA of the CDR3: TGTGCCTGGAGGGGGGATACCTTAACTGAAGCTTTCTTT. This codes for CAWRGDTLTEAFF.

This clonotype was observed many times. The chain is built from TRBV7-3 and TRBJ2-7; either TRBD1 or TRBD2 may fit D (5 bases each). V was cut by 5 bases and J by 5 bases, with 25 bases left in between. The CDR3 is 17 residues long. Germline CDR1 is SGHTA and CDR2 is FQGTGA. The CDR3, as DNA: TGTGCCAGCAGCAATAGTACGACGAGGGGCGCCCTGGACGAGCAGTACTTC. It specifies CASSNSTTRGALDEQYF.

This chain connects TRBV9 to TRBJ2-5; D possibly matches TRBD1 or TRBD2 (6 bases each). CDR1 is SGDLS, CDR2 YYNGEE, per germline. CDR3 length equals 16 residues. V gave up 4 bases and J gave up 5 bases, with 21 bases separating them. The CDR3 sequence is CASSPEGHGGVETQYF. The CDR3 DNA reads TGTGCCAGCAGCCCCGAGGGCCACGGGGGCGTTGAGACCCAGTACTTC.

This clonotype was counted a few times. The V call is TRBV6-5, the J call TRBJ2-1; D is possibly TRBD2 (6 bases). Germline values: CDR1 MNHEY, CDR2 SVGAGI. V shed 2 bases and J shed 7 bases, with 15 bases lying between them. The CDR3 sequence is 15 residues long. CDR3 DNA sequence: TGTGCCAGCAGTTACGGGGGGACGGTCGATAATGAGCAGTTCTTC. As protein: CASSYGGTVDNEQFF.

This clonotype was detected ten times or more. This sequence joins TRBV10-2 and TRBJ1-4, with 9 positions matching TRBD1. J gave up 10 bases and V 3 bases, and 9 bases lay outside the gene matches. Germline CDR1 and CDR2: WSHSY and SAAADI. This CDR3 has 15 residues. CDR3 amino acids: CASSDGNRGPIKLFF. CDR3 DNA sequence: TGCGCCAGCAGTGATGGTAACAGGGGGCCGATAAAACTGTTTTTT.

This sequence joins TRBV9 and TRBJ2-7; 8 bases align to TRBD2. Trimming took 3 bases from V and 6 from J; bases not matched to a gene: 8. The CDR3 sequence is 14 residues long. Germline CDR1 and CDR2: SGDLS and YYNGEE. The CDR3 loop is CASSALAGGGEQYF. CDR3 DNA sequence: TGTGCCAGCAGCGCCCTGGCGGGAGGTGGCGAGCAGTACTTC.

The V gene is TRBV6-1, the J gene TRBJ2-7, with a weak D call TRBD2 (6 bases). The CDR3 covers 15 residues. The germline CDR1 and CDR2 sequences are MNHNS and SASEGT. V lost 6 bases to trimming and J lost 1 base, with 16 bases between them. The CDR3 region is CASRDTQSGSYEQYF. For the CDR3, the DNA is TGTGCCAGCAGGGACACCCAAAGCGGGTCCTACGAGCAGTACTTC.